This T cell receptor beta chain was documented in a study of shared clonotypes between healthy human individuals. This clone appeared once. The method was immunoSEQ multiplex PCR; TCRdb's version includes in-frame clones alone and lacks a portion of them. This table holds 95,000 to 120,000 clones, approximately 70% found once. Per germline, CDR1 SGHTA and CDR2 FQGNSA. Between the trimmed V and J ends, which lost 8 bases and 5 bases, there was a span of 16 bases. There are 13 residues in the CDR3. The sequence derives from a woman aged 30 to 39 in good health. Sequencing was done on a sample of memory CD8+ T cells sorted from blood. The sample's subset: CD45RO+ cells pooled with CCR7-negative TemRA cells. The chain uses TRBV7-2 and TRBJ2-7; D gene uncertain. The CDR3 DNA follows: TGTGCCAGCTCGCAGACCCTGGCCCACGAGCAGTACTTC. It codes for CASSQTLAHEQYF.